This TCR beta chain was recovered during a study of cytomegalovirus exposure and HLA in healthy donors. Overall study findings and caveats: Presence/absence analyses supposed approximately even sequencing depth among donors.

It was with 60 Vbeta and 13 Jbeta primers that the PCR ran. Profiled with immunoSEQ multiplex PCR; TCRdb holds only in-frame clones, not every one. The repertoire holds around 100,000 clones, with roughly 70% as singletons. This clone was seen only once. Its target is unknown. CDR1 is LNHNV, CDR2 YYDKDF, per germline (reference sequence). The CDR3 extends over 14 amino acids. Trimming stripped 5 bases from V and 4 bases from J, with 14 bases between. The sample was PBMCs. This clonotype originated in a man aged 25 to 45 in good health and CMV-seronegative. This chain links TRBV15 with TRBJ1-1; D perhaps matches TRBD1 (5 bases). Here the CDR3 DNA reads TGTGCCACCAGCTCGGGACTTGGGGTCACTGAAGCTTTCTTT. It codes for CATSSGLGVTEAFF.